This T cell receptor beta chain stems from a study of T cells in localized non-small cell lung cancer. The length of the CDR3 is 17 residues. With 1 base clipped from V and 3 bases from J, the junction kept 10 bases outside the gene matches. Germline loops: CDR1 SGDLS, CDR2 YYNGEE. The assay was immunoSEQ multiplex PCR, and TCRdb's table has in-frame clones only and misses some. The sample contains fewer than 50,000 clones, 83% of which appear only once. Sequencing was performed on PBMCs, taken before any cancer treatment. The receptor's source is a man aged 35-69 years with stage II lung adenocarcinoma. The chain couples TRBV9 to TRBJ2-1; 7 nucleotides agree with TRBD2. CDR3 nucleotides: TGTGCCAGCAGCGTATTTGATTCTAGCGGTGTCTACAATGAGCAGTTCTTC. Amino acid sequence: CASSVFDSSGVYNEQFF.